The rows below give T cell receptor beta chains drawn from one sample of a study of blood T cell repertoires in COVID-19. Sequencing was performed with immunoSEQ multiplex PCR; in TCRdb, only in-frame clones are kept and a portion is missing. The sample shows 130,000 or so clones, roughly 90% of them seen only once. Material for sequencing was peripheral blood. These receptors were taken from a human donor with COVID-19, enrolled during active disease. The donor label of this sample is uncertain. Each CDR3 is given with its conserved first and last residue. A D gene is named only where the DNA matches it firmly. Rows give clone size only sometimes, using once, few, many, or a class for an expanded clone.

v_gene: TRBV19
j_gene: TRBJ1-2
abundance: .
d_gene: .
CDR3aa: CASLERTQNYGYTF
CDR3nt: TGTGCCAGCCTAGAAAGGACACAGAACTATGGCTACACCTTC

v_gene: TRBV7-3
j_gene: TRBJ2-2
abundance: .
d_gene: .
CDR3aa: CASSLSKNADTGELFF
CDR3nt: TGTGCCAGCAGCTTATCCAAAAACGCGGACACCGGGGAGCTGTTTTTT

v_gene: TRBV6-5
j_gene: TRBJ1-1
abundance: .
d_gene: .
CDR3aa: CASSYLRNTEAFF
CDR3nt: TGTGCCAGCAGTTATCTCAGGAACACTGAAGCTTTCTTT

v_gene: TRBV9
j_gene: TRBJ2-5
abundance: .
d_gene: .
CDR3aa: CASSPRGETQYF
CDR3nt: TGTGCCAGCAGCCCCCGAGGGGAGACCCAGTACTTC

v_gene: TRBV6-2/TRBV6-3
j_gene: TRBJ1-1
abundance: .
d_gene: .
CDR3aa: CASSYPGRPNTEAFF
CDR3nt: TGTGCCAGCAGTTACCCCGGGAGGCCGAACACTGAAGCTTTCTTT

v_gene: TRBV15
j_gene: TRBJ1-2
abundance: once
d_gene: .
CDR3aa: CATSREPADFYGYTF
CDR3nt: TGTGCCACCAGCAGGGAGCCAGCAGACTTCTATGGCTACACCTTC

v_gene: TRBV7-9
j_gene: TRBJ1-2
abundance: .
d_gene: .
CDR3aa: CASSPSGNEGYTF
CDR3nt: TGTGCCAGCTCCCCGTCGGGGAATGAAGGCTACACCTTC

v_gene: TRBV7-2
j_gene: TRBJ2-7
abundance: .
d_gene: .
CDR3aa: CASSLALAYEQYF
CDR3nt: TGTGCCAGCAGCTTAGCGCTAGCCTACGAGCAGTACTTC

v_gene: TRBV24-1
j_gene: TRBJ2-5
abundance: .
d_gene: .
CDR3aa: CATSGPRSETQYF
CDR3nt: TGTGCCACCAGTGGTCCCCGGTCGGAGACCCAGTACTTC

v_gene: TRBV7-2
j_gene: TRBJ2-7
abundance: .
d_gene: .
CDR3aa: CASRREYEQYF
CDR3nt: TGTGCCAGCAGACGAGAATACGAGCAGTACTTC

v_gene: TRBV25-1
j_gene: TRBJ1-2
abundance: .
d_gene: .
CDR3aa: CASSEPGVDNYGYTF
CDR3nt: TGTGCCAGCAGTGAACCAGGGGTGGATAACTATGGCTACACCTTC

v_gene: TRBV9
j_gene: TRBJ2-3
abundance: .
d_gene: .
CDR3aa: CASSVRQESTDTQYF
CDR3nt: TGTGCCAGCAGCGTAAGACAGGAAAGCACAGATACGCAGTATTTT

v_gene: TRBV18
j_gene: TRBJ1-1
abundance: once
d_gene: .
CDR3aa: CASSPRTDNTEAFF
CDR3nt: TGTGCCAGCTCACCGAGGACAGACAACACTGAAGCTTTCTTT

v_gene: TRBV4-2
j_gene: TRBJ2-3
abundance: few
d_gene: TRBD2
CDR3aa: CASSQERRGGTDTQYF
CDR3nt: TGTGCCAGCAGCCAAGAAAGGCGGGGGGGCACAGATACGCAGTATTTT

v_gene: TRBV7-9
j_gene: TRBJ1-2
abundance: .
d_gene: .
CDR3aa: CASSLLAQDYGYTF
CDR3nt: TGTGCCAGCAGCTTATTGGCCCAAGACTATGGCTACACCTTC

v_gene: TRBV29-1
j_gene: TRBJ1-1
abundance: .
d_gene: TRBD1
CDR3aa: CSVGQGAGTEAFF
CDR3nt: TGCAGCGTGGGACAGGGGGCAGGAACTGAAGCTTTCTTT

v_gene: TRBV14
j_gene: TRBJ1-1
abundance: .
d_gene: TRBD1
CDR3aa: CASSSTPRDRGLYTEAFF
CDR3nt: TGTGCCAGCAGCTCGACTCCCCGGGACAGGGGGCTTTACACTGAAGCTTTCTTT

v_gene: TRBV7-8
j_gene: TRBJ2-1
abundance: .
d_gene: .
CDR3aa: CASSSHLTSTGVWDEQFF
CDR3nt: TGTGCCAGCAGCTCACACCTAACTAGTACGGGCGTCTGGGATGAGCAGTTCTTC

v_gene: TRBV6-5
j_gene: TRBJ2-7
abundance: .
d_gene: .
CDR3aa: CASRGDIYEQYF
CDR3nt: TGTGCCAGCAGGGGGGACATCTACGAGCAGTACTTC

v_gene: TRBV5-5
j_gene: TRBJ1-2
abundance: .
d_gene: .
CDR3aa: CASRALMAGVNGYTF
CDR3nt: TGTGCCAGCAGGGCTCTGATGGCAGGGGTTAATGGCTACACCTTC

v_gene: TRBV4-2
j_gene: TRBJ2-5
abundance: .
d_gene: .
CDR3aa: CASSQDQAGETQYF
CDR3nt: TGTGCCAGCAGCCAAGATCAGGCTGGAGAGACCCAGTACTTC

v_gene: TRBV6-1
j_gene: TRBJ1-2
abundance: .
d_gene: TRBD1
CDR3aa: CASSEKGQGVGYTF
CDR3nt: TGTGCCAGCAGTGAAAAAGGACAGGGTGTTGGCTACACCTTC

v_gene: TRBV5-1
j_gene: TRBJ2-1
abundance: .
d_gene: TRBD2
CDR3aa: CASSLTSGGPYNEQFF
CDR3nt: TGCGCCAGCAGCCTCACTAGCGGGGGACCCTACAATGAGCAGTTCTTC

v_gene: TRBV7-9
j_gene: TRBJ1-1
abundance: .
d_gene: .
CDR3aa: CASKRTENTEAFF
CDR3nt: TGTGCCAGCAAGCGGACAGAGAACACTGAAGCTTTCTTT

v_gene: TRBV3-1/TRBV3-2
j_gene: TRBJ2-1
abundance: .
d_gene: .
CDR3aa: CASSRNRDGTSSYNEQFF
CDR3nt: TGTGCCAGCAGCCGCAACAGAGATGGGACTTCCTCCTACAATGAGCAGTTCTTC

v_gene: TRBV24-1
j_gene: TRBJ1-5
abundance: .
d_gene: .
CDR3aa: CATSVTGNNQPQHF
CDR3nt: TGTGCCACCAGTGTAACAGGCAACAATCAGCCCCAGCATTTT

v_gene: TRBV6-4
j_gene: TRBJ2-7
abundance: .
d_gene: TRBD2
CDR3aa: CASSVLAGSSYEQYF
CDR3nt: TGTGCCAGCAGTGTTCTAGCGGGGAGCTCCTACGAGCAGTACTTC

v_gene: TRBV7-6
j_gene: TRBJ2-7
abundance: once
d_gene: .
CDR3aa: CASSLAGGGDEQYF
CDR3nt: TGTGCCAGCAGCTTAGCCGGAGGAGGAGACGAGCAGTACTTC

v_gene: TRBV6-5
j_gene: TRBJ2-2
abundance: .
d_gene: TRBD1
CDR3aa: CASSYGQGDTGELFF
CDR3nt: TGTGCCAGCAGTTACGGACAGGGAGACACCGGGGAGCTGTTTTTT

v_gene: TRBV4-2
j_gene: TRBJ2-5
abundance: .
d_gene: TRBD2
CDR3aa: CASSQDPASGRAGETQYF
CDR3nt: TGTGCCAGCAGCCAAGATCCGGCTAGCGGGAGGGCCGGGGAGACCCAGTACTTC

v_gene: TRBV4-1
j_gene: TRBJ2-7
abundance: .
d_gene: TRBD1
CDR3aa: CASSQSGTGEREQYF
CDR3nt: TGCGCCAGCAGCCAATCTGGGACAGGGGAGCGCGAGCAGTACTTC

v_gene: TRBV10-1
j_gene: TRBJ2-3
abundance: once
d_gene: TRBD1
CDR3aa: CASSGSYRGRHRNTQYF
CDR3nt: TGCGCCAGCAGTGGTTCTTACAGGGGAAGACATCGCAATACGCAGTATTTT

v_gene: TRBV6-4
j_gene: TRBJ2-1
abundance: .
d_gene: TRBD2
CDR3aa: CASSDGASGGAYNEQFF
CDR3nt: TGTGCCAGCAGTGACGGTGCTAGCGGGGGGGCCTACAATGAGCAGTTCTTC

v_gene: TRBV12-3/TRBV12-4
j_gene: TRBJ2-7
abundance: .
d_gene: .
CDR3aa: CASRPGSSHEQYF
CDR3nt: TGTGCCAGCAGGCCAGGATCCTCCCACGAGCAGTACTTC

v_gene: TRBV24-1
j_gene: TRBJ1-1
abundance: once
d_gene: .
CDR3aa: CATSWEDTEAFF
CDR3nt: TGTGCCACCAGTTGGGAGGACACTGAAGCTTTCTTT

v_gene: TRBV30
j_gene: TRBJ1-5
abundance: few
d_gene: .
CDR3aa: CAWGRAGNQPQHF
CDR3nt: TGTGCCTGGGGGCGGGCGGGAAATCAGCCCCAGCATTTT

v_gene: TRBV7-9
j_gene: TRBJ2-1
abundance: .
d_gene: .
CDR3aa: CASLPPPGSKRSSYNEQFF
CDR3nt: TGTGCCAGCCTACCACCCCCGGGGTCCAAGAGAAGCTCCTACAATGAGCAGTTCTTC

v_gene: TRBV16
j_gene: TRBJ2-2
abundance: .
d_gene: TRBD2
CDR3aa: CASSQSSLAGNTGELFF
CDR3nt: TGTGCCAGCAGCCAATCGTCGCTAGCGGGGAACACCGGGGAGCTGTTTTTT

v_gene: TRBV3-1/TRBV3-2
j_gene: TRBJ2-7
abundance: .
d_gene: TRBD1
CDR3aa: CASSQVGGQIHEQYF
CDR3nt: TGTGCCAGCAGCCAAGTAGGGGGACAGATACACGAGCAGTACTTC

v_gene: TRBV7-2
j_gene: TRBJ1-2
abundance: .
d_gene: .
CDR3aa: CASSPGMAGNYTF
CDR3nt: TGTGCCAGCAGCCCAGGAATGGCCGGGAACTACACCTTC

v_gene: TRBV30
j_gene: TRBJ2-5
abundance: .
d_gene: .
CDR3aa: CAWSVGVQETQYF
CDR3nt: TGTGCCTGGAGTGTCGGGGTCCAAGAGACCCAGTACTTC

v_gene: TRBV2
j_gene: TRBJ1-6
abundance: .
d_gene: .
CDR3aa: CASSEAVGQLNNSPLHF
CDR3nt: TGTGCCAGCAGTGAAGCTGTTGGACAGTTAAATAATTCACCCCTCCACTTT

v_gene: TRBV5-5
j_gene: TRBJ2-3
abundance: .
d_gene: TRBD2
CDR3aa: CASSFPGGGTDTQYF
CDR3nt: TGTGCCAGCAGCTTTCCCGGGGGGGGGACAGATACGCAGTATTTT

v_gene: TRBV21-1
j_gene: TRBJ1-4
abundance: .
d_gene: .
CDR3aa: CASSIGRFGTNEKLFF
CDR3nt: TGTGCCAGCAGCATCGGCAGGTTTGGGACTAATGAAAAACTGTTTTTT

v_gene: TRBV6-5
j_gene: TRBJ2-5
abundance: .
d_gene: TRBD1
CDR3aa: CASSSGTGSETQYF
CDR3nt: TGTGCCAGCAGCTCCGGGACAGGATCAGAGACCCAGTACTTC

v_gene: TRBV10-3
j_gene: TRBJ1-4
abundance: .
d_gene: .
CDR3aa: CAISESTGGSLEKLFF
CDR3nt: TGTGCCATCAGTGAGTCCACGGGAGGGTCATTGGAAAAACTGTTTTTT

v_gene: TRBV19
j_gene: TRBJ1-1
abundance: .
d_gene: TRBD1
CDR3aa: CASTSRDRYTEAFF
CDR3nt: TGTGCCAGTACCAGTCGGGACAGGTACACTGAAGCTTTCTTT

v_gene: TRBV9
j_gene: TRBJ1-2
abundance: .
d_gene: .
CDR3aa: CASSVENPNYGYTF
CDR3nt: TGTGCCAGCAGCGTCGAGAATCCTAACTATGGCTACACCTTC

v_gene: TRBV7-9
j_gene: TRBJ1-2
abundance: .
d_gene: .
CDR3aa: CASSVIQDPETF
CDR3nt: TGTGCCAGCAGCGTAATACAGGACCCGGAGACCTTC

v_gene: TRBV6-5
j_gene: TRBJ1-1
abundance: .
d_gene: .
CDR3aa: CASSYSASMNTEAFF
CDR3nt: TGTGCCAGCAGTTACTCAGCGAGCATGAACACTGAAGCTTTCTTT

v_gene: TRBV7-9
j_gene: TRBJ1-4
abundance: .
d_gene: .
CDR3aa: CASSLRSGNEKLFF
CDR3nt: TGTGCCAGCAGCTTACGGAGTGGTAATGAAAAACTGTTTTTT

v_gene: TRBV7-9
j_gene: TRBJ1-6
abundance: few
d_gene: TRBD1
CDR3aa: CASTAGDSYNSPLHF
CDR3nt: TGTGCCAGCACCGCCGGGGACAGCTATAATTCACCCCTCCACTTT

v_gene: TRBV7-9
j_gene: TRBJ2-5
abundance: few
d_gene: .
CDR3aa: CASSFTGSLEETQYF
CDR3nt: TGTGCCAGCAGCTTTACAGGGAGTTTGGAAGAGACCCAGTACTTC

v_gene: TRBV11-3
j_gene: TRBJ2-5
abundance: .
d_gene: TRBD2
CDR3aa: CASSRGDGLAGGRETQYF
CDR3nt: TGTGCCAGCAGCCGGGGGGACGGACTAGCGGGAGGGCGAGAGACCCAGTACTTC

v_gene: TRBV5-1
j_gene: TRBJ2-7
abundance: .
d_gene: TRBD1
CDR3aa: CASSSGQGTYEQYF
CDR3nt: TGCGCCAGCAGCTCAGGACAGGGTACCTACGAGCAGTACTTC

v_gene: TRBV3-1/TRBV3-2
j_gene: TRBJ1-6
abundance: .
d_gene: .
CDR3aa: CASSQEDPRAPLHF
CDR3nt: TGTGCCAGCAGCCAAGAAGACCCCCGGGCACCCCTCCACTTT

v_gene: TRBV12-3/TRBV12-4
j_gene: TRBJ1-5
abundance: .
d_gene: .
CDR3aa: CASSIRENQPQHF
CDR3nt: TGTGCCAGCAGTATCAGGGAAAATCAGCCCCAGCATTTT

v_gene: TRBV5-6
j_gene: TRBJ2-3
abundance: once
d_gene: .
CDR3aa: CASSLGLDTQYF
CDR3nt: TGTGCCAGCAGCTTGGGACTCGATACGCAGTATTTT

v_gene: TRBV7-2
j_gene: TRBJ2-1
abundance: .
d_gene: TRBD2
CDR3aa: CASSLWSSGDYNEQFF
CDR3nt: TGTGCCAGCAGCTTATGGTCTAGCGGGGACTACAATGAGCAGTTCTTC

v_gene: TRBV18
j_gene: TRBJ2-1
abundance: .
d_gene: .
CDR3aa: CASSPMRGQYNEQFF
CDR3nt: TGTGCCAGCTCACCGATGCGAGGACAGTACAATGAGCAGTTCTTC